The 2 T cell receptor beta chains presented below share a single source sample, sequenced in a study of T cells expressing NK-cell markers. TCRdb reanalyzed the 5' RACE reads and collapses them to one entry per CDR3 protein, without DNA. This sample's clone table lists roughly 420,000 distinct CDR3 sequences. Sequencing was performed on blood T cells: a sorted CD56 or NKG2C T cell subset, CD4+ or CD8+ T cells, or bulk PBMC T cells (not recorded which). The origin of the receptors is a woman between 18 and 70 years old in good health.

The chain joins TRBV5-6 to TRBJ2-1; the D gene TCRdb calls, TRBD1, cannot be checked with no DNA. The CDR3 is 16 residues long. CDR1 is SGHDT and CDR2 is YYEEEE in the germline V gene. The chain's CDR3 is CASSWDRQLSYNEQFF.

The genes are TRBV29-1 and TRBJ2-3. This CDR3 has 16 residues. In germline, CDR1 is SQVTM, CDR2 ANQGSEA. The CDR3 is CSVDGIETDGTDTQYF.